Listed below are T cell receptor beta chains from one sample, sequenced in a study of blood T cell repertoires in COVID-19. Generated by immunoSEQ multiplex PCR, the TCRdb table keeps only in-frame clones and is missing some. The table records about 15,000 clones, 60% to 85% of them present only once. The specimen was peripheral blood. The receptors shown here come from a man in his sixties with acute or convalescent COVID-19. The CDR3 runs from the conserved cysteine through the conserved F or W. Some rows mark clone size as missing; the rest say once, few, many or name a class of expanded clone.

NA	16	TRBV28	CASSSRDTLNTGELFF
NA	14	TRBV29-1	CSVEQRSHYNEQFF
NA	13	TRBV11-1	CASSPRRAGELFF
NA	14	TRBV15	CATSRDLTLNEQFF
NA	15	TRBV7-3	CASSLGGLAGDTQYF
NA	14	TRBV12-5	CASGLVSVNTEAFF
NA	17	TRBV2	CASSGRDNEWGNQPQHF
NA	17	TRBV30	CAWSVRPGTGAGNTIYF
few	14	TRBV5-6	CASSRGQGRYEQYF
few	11	TRBV6-5	CASRHSGGYTF